The entry below gives a single T cell receptor (beta chain) sequence along with its context. Its antigen is unknown. The source of the sample is a study of a mutant IDH1 vaccine in newly diagnosed glioma. Study background: Sex distribution of treated patients was around 62% male and roughly 40% female; mean age was about 40 years. In the visit schedule, V12 fell in week 35, while V13 fell in week 47.

Some clones are missing from TCRdb's copy, which holds only in-frame ones; the method was immunoSEQ multiplex PCR. The data contain approximately 60,000 clones, roughly four fifths of them singletons. Time point of the sample: week 47, end of study. Every single dose of the vaccine, 300 ug of mutant IDH1 20-mer peptide, came with topical imiquimod. The study enrolled donors with new WHO grade 3 or 4 IDH1-mutant, ATRX-lost astrocytomas. This CDR3 has 16 amino acids. CDR1 and CDR2 (germline): LNHDA, SQIVND (reference sequence). Trimming took 8 bases from V and 5 from J; bases not matched to a gene: 17. V gene TRBV19 combines with J gene TRBJ1-1, with 7 bases fitting TRBD1. The sequence came from a woman aged 50 to 60 with glioma. This specimen consisted of PBMCs, obtained from a glioma patient whose treatment included an IDH1 peptide vaccine. This CDR3 is CASDPGGRDSSTEAFF. CDR3 DNA: TGTGCCAGTGACCCAGGGGGTCGGGACTCTTCGACTGAAGCTTTCTTT. Complete variable domain (other parts from reference TRBV19 and TRBJ1-1): DGGITQSPKYLFRKEGQNVTLSCEQNLNHDAMYWYRQDPGQGLRLIYYSQIVNDFQKGDIAEGYSVSREKKESFPLTVTSAQKNPTAFYLCASDPGGRDSSTEAFFGQGTRLTVV.